A single sample is the source of the 2 T cell receptor beta chains below, sequenced in a study of CD8 T cells in Susac syndrome. RNA amounts of about 0.45 to 1 ug underwent reverse transcription with random hexamers. TCRdb called the immunoSEQ multiplex PCR reads again in MiXCR, with one record for every CDR3 protein. The sample holds around 140,000 distinct CDR3 sequences, over 80% seen once. Specimen: CD8+ T cells from PBMCs. All receptors come from a human donor with multiple sclerosis.

CDR3 DNA sequence: TGCGCCAGCAGCTTCCTGACAGGGGTCAAGACCGGGGAGCTGTTTTTT. This gives the protein CASSFLTGVKTGELFF. The chain recombines TRBV5-1 with TRBJ2-2, with TRBD1 matching over 8 bases. Germline V lookup: CDR1 SGHRS, CDR2 YFSETQ. V trimming: 2 bases; J trimming: 5 bases; junction bases outside the gene matches: 8. The CDR3 runs to 16 residues.

This sequence joins TRBV7-9 and TRBJ2-7; D is perhaps TRBD1 or TRBD2 (5 bases each). Trimming pared 5 bases from V and 0 bases from J, leaving 17 bases between. CDR3 length: 16 amino acids. Looked up from germline, CDR1 is SEHNR and CDR2 is FQNEAQ (reference sequence). This CDR3 is CASSDNRGPSSYEQYF. The CDR3, as DNA: TGTGCCAGCAGCGACAACCGGGGCCCTAGCTCCTACGAGCAGTACTTC.